This T cell receptor (beta chain) derives from a study of identifying expanded T cells in peripheral blood. Data came from immunoSEQ multiplex PCR; TCRdb stores just in-frame clones and leaves some out. Of under 100,000 clones detected, 70% to 90% appear once; the ten largest clones hold just under 4.5%. CDR1 and CDR2 (germline): MRHNA, SNTAGT. V lost 7 bases to trimming and J lost 1 base, with 19 bases between them. The CDR3 runs 16 residues. The TCR comes from a person aged 18 to 69 in good health. The chain has TRBV6-4 and TRBJ1-1, with D unresolved. Sequenced: blood. CDR3 sequence: CASIPPGLRTNTEAFF. The DNA of the CDR3 is TGTGCCAGCATCCCCCCGGGCCTACGAACGAACACTGAAGCTTTCTTT.